The 7 T cell receptor beta chains given below trace back to one sample, sequenced in a study of blood T cell repertoires in COVID-19. Measured with immunoSEQ multiplex PCR; TCRdb has only the in-frame clones, and not every one. The sample lists roughly 500,000 clones; more than 85% were seen once. The source material was PBMCs or T cells enriched from blood (not recorded which). The receptors were gathered from a woman between 55 and 75 years old who had recovered from COVID-19.

This chain uses TRBV5-5 with TRBJ1-5, with D maybe TRBD1 (5 bases). V lost 0 bases and J 0 bases, leaving 13 bases between the germline ends. The germline CDR1 and CDR2 sequences are SGHKS and YYEKEE (reference sequence). The CDR3 loop spans 17 amino acids. CDR3 DNA: TGTGCCAGCAGCTTGGAAGTCAGGGCGTATAGCAATCAGCCCCAGCATTTT. Translating it yields CASSLEVRAYSNQPQHF.

This chain connects TRBV24-1 to TRBJ2-2, with 8 nucleotides matching TRBD1. Germline V gives CDR1 KGHDR, CDR2 SFDVKD. The J segment lost 1 base and the V segment lost 4 bases, leaving 4 bases of the junction unmatched. The CDR3 has 16 amino acids. CDR3: CATSDTGTGNTGELFF. CDR3 DNA: TGTGCCACCAGTGACACCGGGACAGGGAACACCGGGGAGCTGTTTTTT.

This clone has just one count. The gene calls are TRBV5-4 and TRBJ1-2; D might be TRBD1 (5 bases). CDR3 size: 15 residues. CDR1 SGHNT and CDR2 YYREEE come from the germline V gene (reference sequence). Trimming took off 2 bases at V and 4 bases at J, with 15 bases between the two ends. CDR3 bases: TGTGCCAGCAGCTTCTCACCACAGGCGGCCTATGGCTACACCTTC. Translated, it gives CASSFSPQAAYGYTF. Full variable domain (missing parts from reference TRBV5-4 and TRBJ1-2): ETGVTQSPTHLIKTRGQQVTLRCSSQSGHNTVSWYQQALGQGPQFIFQYYREEENGRGNFPPRFSGLQFPNYSSELNVNALELDDSALYLCASSFSPQAAYGYTFGSGTRLTVV.

The chain uses TRBV5-1 and TRBJ1-3, with TRBD1 as a possible D gene (6 bases). Germline assignment: CDR1 SGHRS and CDR2 YFSETQ. The CDR3 consists of 16 residues. Trimming took 0 bases from V and 0 from J, leaving 10 bases between them. CDR3 DNA sequence: TGCGCCAGCAGCTTGGGAGGACAGAACTCTGGAAACACCATATATTTT. Translated: CASSLGGQNSGNTIYF.

The chain recombines TRBV7-9 with TRBJ1-4; 12 nucleotides match TRBD1. This CDR3 region has 14 residues. CDR1 is SEHNR, CDR2 FQNEAQ, per germline (reference sequence). The V segment lost 4 bases and the J segment 8 bases; nucleotides outside the gene matches: 2. Written as DNA, the CDR3 is TGTGCCAGCAGCTCGGGACAGGGGGCGGAAAAACTGTTTTTT. Encoded protein: CASSSGQGAEKLFF.

V is TRBV3-1 (or the pseudogene TRBV3-2) and J is TRBJ1-3, with D tentatively TRBD1 (5 bases). Germline loops: CDR1 LGHDT, CDR2 YNNKEL (reference sequence). V lost 4 bases to trimming and J lost 0 bases, with 13 bases between them. The length of the CDR3 is 16 residues. CDR3 amino acids: CASSPTRGSSGNTIYF. The CDR3 DNA sequence: TGTGCCAGCAGCCCAACGCGGGGGTCCTCTGGAAACACCATATATTTT.

The CDR3 spells CASSPQTGSNQPQHF. The CDR3 DNA follows: TGTGCCAGCAGCCCACAGACGGGGAGCAATCAGCCCCAGCATTTT. This chain links TRBV5-5 with TRBJ1-5, with no clear D. The CDR3 loop spans 15 amino acids. V was shortened by 4 bases and J by 1 base, with 12 bases between the two germline ends. The germline V gene encodes CDR1 SGHKS and CDR2 YYEKEE (reference sequence).